The clone carrying this T cell receptor (beta chain) showed up just a few times. These data belong to a study of blood T cells in healthy people across ages. Sample-barcoded 5' priming and a J-beta primer mix drove a second PCR of roughly 7 to 11 cycles. TCRdb re-analysed the 5' RACE reads in MiXCR, keeping a single row per CDR3 protein. The sample includes about 1.1 million distinct CDR3 sequences, approximately 38% of them seen just once. The CDR3 runs to 14 residues. Germline lookup yields CDR1 MNHNY and CDR2 SVGAGI (reference sequence). V dropped 5 bases and J dropped 1 base, with 11 bases sitting between them.

The sequencing sample was made of blood. This sequence was found in a man between 18 and 29 years old in good health. V usage is TRBV6-6 and J usage is TRBJ1-1; D ambiguous. CDR3 nucleotides: TGTGCCAGCAGTAGCCCGCGGTGGAACACTGAAGCTTTCTTT. Its protein is CASSSPRWNTEAFF.